The 15 T cell receptor beta chains below come from one sample, sequenced in a study of Graves' ophthalmopathy and Graves' hyperthyroidism. Amplification of the TCR beta CDR3 regions used RNA transcripts (as template). The library came from an HTBI-primed first-round RT-PCR and a second-round multiplex PCR. MiXCR, run by TCRdb on the multiplex PCR reads, gives a single entry per CDR3 protein. The table records 1 million to 1.3 million distinct CDR3 sequences, 35% to 40% of them present only once. Sequences were obtained from peripheral blood or thyroid tissue (not recorded which). These receptors were obtained from an adult man with Graves' hyperthyroidism.

The table lists this clonotype with many counts. J is TRBJ2-5 and V is TRBV7-8; 12 bases match TRBD1. The CDR3 extends over 18 amino acids. V dropped 5 bases and J dropped 1; count of bases not matched to a gene: 11. Germline values: CDR1 SGHVS, CDR2 FQNEAQ. The CDR3 spells CASSPGQGAIRGQETQYF. CDR3 nucleotides: TGTGCCAGCAGCCCGGGACAGGGGGCGATTCGGGGCCAAGAGACCCAGTACTTC. The variable domain in full, with the rest retrieved from reference TRBV7-8 and TRBJ2-5, is GAGVSQSPRYKVAKRGQDVALRCDPISGHVSLFWYQQALGQGPEFLTYFQNEAQLDKSGLPSDRFFAERPEGSVSTLKIQRTQQEDSAVYLCASSPGQGAIRGQETQYFGPGTRLLVL.

Many counts were recorded for this clonotype. The chain links TRBV7-2 to TRBJ2-7, with 11 bases aligning to TRBD1. J gave up 9 bases and V 5 bases, and 18 bases lay outside the gene matches. Germline CDR1 SGHTA, CDR2 FQGNSA. This CDR3 region has 17 residues. CDR3 coding DNA: TGTGCCAGCAGCCGATTTCGAGCTGGACAGGGGGCGTCGTGGCAGTACTTC. It yields the protein CASSRFRAGQGASWQYF.

This clonotype has a count of ten or more. The rearrangement uses TRBV7-8 and TRBJ1-5; the D gene is possibly TRBD1 (6 bases). The CDR3 is 14 amino acids. Germline lookup yields CDR1 SGHVS and CDR2 FQNEAQ. The germline V and J ends were trimmed by 5 bases and 5 bases, with 13 bases remaining between them. The CDR3 DNA sequence: TGTGCCAGCAGCCTTGGACAGCAACATCAGCCCCAGCATTTT. Its translation is CASSLGQQHQPQHF.

This clonotype was seen only once. J is TRBJ2-3 and V is TRBV6-5; possible D gene TRBD2, 7 bases. CDR3 size: 18 residues. Trimming left V 0 bases short and J 0 bases short, with 16 bases between. In germline, CDR1 is MNHEY, CDR2 SVGAGI. The CDR3 DNA follows: TGTGCCAGCAGTTACTCGATTACGGGGGGCACGAGCACAGATACGCAGTATTTT. This translates into CASSYSITGGTSTDTQYF.

V gene TRBV15 combines with J gene TRBJ1-5; a possible D gene is TRBD1 (6 bases). The CDR3 sequence is 14 residues long. Trimming took off 3 bases at V and 7 bases at J, with 13 bases between the two ends. Germline V gene sequence: CDR1 LNHNV, CDR2 YYDKDF (reference sequence). In DNA, the CDR3 is TGTGCCACCAGCAGTCGGGACACGACCCAGCCCCAGCATTTT. Protein product: CATSSRDTTQPQHF.

This clonotype was seen more than once but under ten times. This chain connects TRBV7-2 to TRBJ1-5; TRBD1 agrees at 7 bases. V was clipped by 5 bases and J by 0 bases; unmatched bases: 13. There are 18 residues in the CDR3. Germline V lookup: CDR1 SGHTA, CDR2 FQGNSA. In DNA form, the CDR3 reads TGTGCCAGCAGCCAAGAGTGGGACAGAGATTATAGCAATCAGCCCCAGCATTTT. This codes for CASSQEWDRDYSNQPQHF.

The rearrangement joins TRBV7-6 to TRBJ1-6; no reliable D call. This CDR3 has 13 amino acids. Germline assignment: CDR1 SGHVS and CDR2 FNYEAQ. The ends were cut back, 5 bases at V and 8 bases at J, with 10 bases in the middle. CDR3 region: CASSPDDHSPLHF. CDR3 nucleotides: TGTGCCAGCAGCCCAGATGATCATTCACCCCTCCACTTT.

The V call is TRBV6-2 or TRBV6-3, the J call TRBJ2-7, with D perhaps TRBD1 (7 bases). Germline loops: CDR1 MNHEY, CDR2 SVGEGT. With 4 bases removed from V and 5 bases from J, the gap between germline ends came to 15 bases. CDR3 length equals 14 residues. CDR3 sequence (DNA): TGTGCCAGCAGTTCGACAGGGAGGCAGGACGAGCAGTACTTC. Protein: CASSSTGRQDEQYF.

This clonotype was seen ten or more times. The J gene is TRBJ1-1, the V gene TRBV14; tentative D call: TRBD1 (5 bases). CDR1 is SGHDN and CDR2 is FVKESK in the germline V gene. This CDR3 region has 14 residues. Deletions cut 4 bases from V and 10 bases from J, with 19 bases between. As DNA, the CDR3 is TGTGCCAGCAGCCTCCTACGGGACGGCCGGGGAGCTTTCTTT. Translating gives CASSLLRDGRGAFF.

The rearrangement links TRBV6-2 or TRBV6-3 to TRBJ1-5; no firm D call. The CDR3 is 11 residues long. CDR1 and CDR2 from the germline V gene are MNHEY and SVGEGT. The V end lost 2 bases, the J end lost 11 bases, and 7 bases lay between the germline ends. This CDR3 reads CASSYGETQHF. The CDR3 coding sequence is TGTGCCAGCAGTTACGGGGAGACCCAGCATTTT.

This clonotype was seen a few times. V is TRBV29-1 and J is TRBJ2-6, with D unclear. V was clipped by 6 bases and J by 0 bases, with 9 bases between them. Germline lookup yields CDR1 SQVTM and CDR2 ANQGSEA. The CDR3 has 14 residues. CDR3 sequence: CSVVVSSGANVLTF. In DNA, the CDR3 is TGCAGCGTCGTCGTCTCCTCTGGGGCCAACGTCCTGACTTTC.

V and J are TRBV4-3 and TRBJ2-2; D gene uncertain. V was pared by 0 bases and J by 2 bases, with 19 bases between. The CDR3 is 19 amino acids. From germline, CDR1 is LGHNA and CDR2 YSLEER. The CDR3 coding sequence is TGCGCCAGCAGCCAAGATTGGTCCCAATATGTGGCTAACACCGGGGAGCTGTTTTTT. As protein: CASSQDWSQYVANTGELFF.

This clonotype was recorded a few times. The genes are TRBV7-2 and TRBJ2-5; possible D gene TRBD1, 5 bases. Trimming stripped 5 bases from V and 1 base from J, with 20 bases between. This CDR3 has 17 amino acids. Germline V CDR1 and CDR2: SGHTA, FQGNSA. CDR3 amino acids: CASSRPFTGSPQETQYF. Written as DNA, the CDR3 is TGTGCCAGCAGCCGTCCTTTCACAGGCTCCCCCCAAGAGACCCAGTACTTC.

Of note for this clonotype: Without the conserved terminal phenylalanine or tryptophan, this CDR3 likely stems from a read error. This chain joins TRBV7-2 and TRBJ2-7; 7 bases align to TRBD2. The junction had 4 bases not matched to a gene; V was cut back by 3 bases and J by 2 bases. The V gene's germline CDR1 is SGHTA and CDR2 FQGNSA. CDR3 length equals 14 residues. CDR3 in amino acids: CASSLVGGAYEQYL. The CDR3 nucleotides are TGTGCCAGCAGCTTGGTGGGGGGGGCCTACGAGCAGTACCTC.

The rearrangement uses TRBV4-1 and TRBJ2-6; tentatively, D is TRBD1 or TRBD2 (5 bases each). CDR3 size: 18 residues. Germline CDR1 and CDR2: MGHRA and YSYEKL. V was clipped by 0 bases and J by 0 bases, with 12 bases between them. The CDR3 is CASSQDPGTLSGANVLTF. CDR3 coding DNA: TGCGCCAGCAGCCAAGATCCAGGGACGCTCTCTGGGGCCAACGTCCTGACTTTC.